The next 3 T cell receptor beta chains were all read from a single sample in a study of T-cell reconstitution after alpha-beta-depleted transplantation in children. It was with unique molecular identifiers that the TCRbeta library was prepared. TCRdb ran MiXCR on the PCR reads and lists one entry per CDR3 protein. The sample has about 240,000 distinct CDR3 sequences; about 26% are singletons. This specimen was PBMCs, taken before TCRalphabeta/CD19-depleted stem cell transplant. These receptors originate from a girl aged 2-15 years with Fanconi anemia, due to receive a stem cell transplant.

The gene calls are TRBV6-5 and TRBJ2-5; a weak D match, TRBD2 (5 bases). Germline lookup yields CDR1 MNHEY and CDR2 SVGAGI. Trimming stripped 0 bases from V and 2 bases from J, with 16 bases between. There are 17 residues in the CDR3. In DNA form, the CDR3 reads TGTGCCAGCAGTTACTCGCCATTCGGGGATATTCAAGAGACCCAGTACTTC. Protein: CASSYSPFGDIQETQYF.

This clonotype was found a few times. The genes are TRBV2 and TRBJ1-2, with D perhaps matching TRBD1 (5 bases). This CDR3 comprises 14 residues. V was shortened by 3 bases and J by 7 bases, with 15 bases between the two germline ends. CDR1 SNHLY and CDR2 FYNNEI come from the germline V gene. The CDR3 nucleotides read TGTGCCAGCAGTGATGGGGCCTATCGGGGTGGCTACACCTTC. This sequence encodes CASSDGAYRGGYTF. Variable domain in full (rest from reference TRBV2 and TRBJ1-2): EPEVTQTPSHQVTQMGQEVILRCVPISNHLYFYWYRQILGQKVEFLVSFYNNEISEKSEIFDDQFSVERPDGSNFTLKIRSTKLEDSAMYFCASSDGAYRGGYTFGSGTRLTVV.

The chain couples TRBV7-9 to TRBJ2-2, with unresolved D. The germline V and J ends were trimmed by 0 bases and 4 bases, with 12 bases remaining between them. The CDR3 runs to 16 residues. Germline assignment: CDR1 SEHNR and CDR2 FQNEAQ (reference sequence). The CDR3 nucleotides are TGTGCCAGCAGCTTAGCTGGGCCTCTGGTCACCGGGGAGCTGTTTTTT. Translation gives CASSLAGPLVTGELFF. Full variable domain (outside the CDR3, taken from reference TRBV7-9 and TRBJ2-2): DTGVSQNPRHKITKRGQNVTFRCDPISEHNRLYWYRQTLGQGPEFLTYFQNEAQLEKSRLLSDRFSAERPKGSFSTLEIQRTEQGDSAMYLCASSLAGPLVTGELFFGEGSRLTVL.